The 8 T cell receptor beta chains below come from one sample, sequenced in a study of cytomegalovirus exposure and HLA in healthy donors. Use of 60 Vbeta and 13 Jbeta primers characterized the PCR. This table comes from immunoSEQ multiplex PCR, and its TCRdb copy is limited to in-frame clones, with some not included. The sample carries approximately 150,000 clones, around 68% recorded once. Input material: PBMCs. These receptors were collected from a man aged 25 to 40 in good health and CMV-seropositive.

This clone was observed a few times. CDR3 DNA: TGTGCCAGCAGTTTATCGACTTATGCCACAGATACGCAGTATTTT. It is translated as CASSLSTYATDTQYF. The chain links TRBV27 to TRBJ2-3; D call uncertain. Trimming removed 0 bases from V and 2 bases from J, with 9 bases in between. The CDR3 is 15 residues long. Germline V gene sequence: CDR1 MNHEY, CDR2 SMNVEV (reference sequence).

The count of this clone is one. The V call is TRBV7-3, the J call TRBJ2-1; 14 bases are shared with TRBD2. Germline loops: CDR1 SGHTA, CDR2 FQGTGA. V dropped 5 bases and J dropped 9; count of bases not matched to a gene: 6. CDR3 length equals 15 residues. CDR3 bases: TGTGCCAGCAGCCTGGGACTAGCGGGAGATAGTGAGCAGTTCTTC. Translating it yields CASSLGLAGDSEQFF.

This sequence joins TRBV18 and TRBJ1-4; no firm D call. V was shortened by 6 bases and J by 4 bases, with 12 bases between the two germline ends. The CDR3 is made up of 14 amino acids. Germline V lookup: CDR1 KGHSH, CDR2 LQKENI. This CDR3 reads CASSSGRHNEKLFF. DNA for the CDR3: TGTGCCAGCTCTTCAGGCAGGCATAATGAAAAACTGTTTTTT.

A remark on this clone: The junction does not match germline at one end; this may be a read error. Different DNA sequences within this sample yield the same CDR3. The chain carries TRBV28 and TRBJ1-1; 7 bases agree with TRBD1. From germline, CDR1 is MDHEN and CDR2 SYDVKM. This CDR3 is 14 amino acids long. The CDR3 loop reads CASGTGVLYAEAFF. As DNA, the CDR3 is TGTGCCAGCGGAACAGGGGTATTGTATGCTGAGGCTTTCTTT.

The J gene is TRBJ2-5, the V gene TRBV30, with 7 nucleotides matching TRBD1. Unmatched junction bases numbered 8, after V lost 2 bases and J lost 2 bases. The CDR3 extends over 15 amino acids. Looked up from germline, CDR1 is GTSNPN and CDR2 is SVGIG (reference sequence). This CDR3 reads CAWSSGTAPQETQYF. The CDR3 coding sequence is TGTGCCTGGAGTTCCGGGACAGCCCCTCAAGAGACCCAGTACTTC.

V usage is TRBV13 and J usage is TRBJ2-7; 8 positions match TRBD1. The CDR3 is 17 amino acids. Per germline, CDR1 PRHDT and CDR2 FYEKMQ (reference sequence). Trimming cost V 0 bases and J 3 bases; bases outside gene matches: 10. The CDR3 is CASSLGGQGVRGYEQYF. The CDR3 nucleotides read TGTGCCAGCAGCTTAGGTGGACAGGGCGTAAGGGGCTACGAGCAGTACTTC. Together with reference TRBV13 and TRBJ2-7, the CDR3 gives the full variable domain: AAGVIQSPRHLIKEKRETATLKCYPIPRHDTVYWYQQGPGQDPQFLISFYEKMQSDKGSIPDRFSAQQFSDYHSELNMSSLELGDSALYFCASSLGGQGVRGYEQYFGPGTRLTVT.

This chain links TRBV6-1 with TRBJ1-3; D not certain. Germline values: CDR1 MNHNS, CDR2 SASEGT. Trimming stripped 7 bases from V and 0 bases from J, with 7 bases between. The length of the CDR3 is 13 residues. The CDR3 DNA reads as TGTGCCAGCAAGGAGAGCTCTGGAAACACCATATATTTT. Its protein product is CASKESSGNTIYF.

V is TRBV12-5 and J is TRBJ2-7, with TRBD1 as a possible D gene (6 bases). Germline V gene data show CDR1 as LGHNT and CDR2 as FRNRAP. This CDR3 spans 12 amino acids. V was trimmed by 2 bases and J by 5 bases, leaving 7 bases between them. As DNA, the CDR3 is TGTGCTAGTGGTTTGACAGGGAACGAGCAGTACTTC. Protein: CASGLTGNEQYF.